The following is a T cell receptor beta chain sequence with its context. Antigen: not known. The data originate from a study of identical twins. In TCRdb, the 5' RACE reads were re-called with MiXCR into one record per CDR3 protein. The sample records 200,000 to 300,000 distinct CDR3 sequences, 7.5% being singletons. Whole-study findings and limits: Excess twin sharing in beta out-of-frame sequences was weaker. An excess of low generation probability was shown by twin-shared out-of-frame alpha sequences. In drawing conclusions, the study used cross-sectional statistical analysis and did not follow the same donors.

This same sample was also taken into another study, of yellow fever vaccine responses in identical twins. That work contributes: Vaccine T cell responses of twins reportedly seemed partly convergent and partly personalized.

This sequence was found in a woman aged 18-35 years in good health. Sequenced input: CD8+ T cells sorted from blood.

This chain's CDR3 is CASLINEQFF. For the CDR3, the DNA is TGTGCCAGCCTTATCAATGAGCAGTTCTTC. This chain joins TRBV12-1 and TRBJ2-1. TRBV12-1 is termed a pseudogene. The CDR3 extends over 10 amino acids.